The T cell receptor (beta chain) under discussion was sequenced for a study of T cell repertoires in cytomegalovirus infection. Each CDR3 protein gets one entry after TCRdb re-called the reads with MiXCR. Counted here are about 900,000 distinct CDR3 sequences, around 32% occurring once; the ten biggest clones make up around 15%. The V and J ends lost 1 base and 5 bases, in that order; junction bases with no gene match: 5. CDR3 length: 16 amino acids. Germline-derived CDR1 and CDR2 are LNHNV and YYDKDF (reference sequence). A word on this clonotype: Its specificity is unknown.

V gene TRBV15 combines with J gene TRBJ1-5; TRBD1 aligns across 10 bases. This receptor was obtained from a human donor in good health (CMV status not recorded). Some clones in this sample may be carry-over from other donors' samples. The material was cultured CD8+ T cells from PBMCs, obtained from culture after CMV antigen stimulation. CDR3 bases: TGTGCCACCAGCAGAGCCATGGGACAGGGGTATCAGCCCCAGCATTTT. Translation: CATSRAMGQGYQPQHF.